This T cell receptor (beta chain) was documented in a study of radiotherapy plus CTLA-4 blockade in lung cancer. The CDR3 covers 15 residues. The germline V gene encodes CDR1 SNHLY and CDR2 FYNNEI. The junction had 8 bases not matched to a gene; V was cut back by 5 bases and J by 3 bases. Profiling relied on immunoSEQ multiplex PCR, and the TCRdb table lists in-frame clones only, not all of them. This sample yields more than 90,000 clones, of which roughly 74% are seen a single time; 4.5% to 5.5% belongs to the top ten. The chain is built from TRBV2 and TRBJ2-3; 7 nucleotides line up with TRBD1. The sequencing here drew on peripheral blood, taken from a patient treated with radiotherapy plus ipilimumab. This clonotype originated in a human donor with non-small cell lung cancer who had a partial response to radiotherapy plus ipilimumab. CDR3 DNA: TGTGCCAGCAGTTTTACAGGGGTAGTTACAGATACGCAGTATTTT. Residues: CASSFTGVVTDTQYF.